Described below is a single T cell receptor (beta chain) sequence and its context. The data belong to a study of CD8 T cells in Susac syndrome. An amount of RNA that ranged from roughly 0.5 to 1 ug was reverse transcribed with random hexamers. TCRdb processed the immunoSEQ multiplex PCR reads anew with MiXCR; each CDR3 protein has one entry. The sample lists about 180,000 distinct CDR3 sequences; over 85% were seen once. Germline assignment: CDR1 SEHNR and CDR2 FQNEAQ (reference sequence). The CDR3 has 14 residues. V lost 1 base to trimming and J lost 4 bases, with 10 bases between them. What was sequenced was CD4+ T cells from PBMCs. The receptor was derived from a human donor with multiple sclerosis. The gene calls are TRBV7-9 and TRBJ1-1; D is unresolved. The CDR3 region has the DNA TGTGCCAGCAGCTTAGAATGGCGGGGCACTGAAGCTTTCTTT. It is translated as CASSLEWRGTEAFF.